This TCR beta chain emerged from a study of radiation and T cells in renal cell carcinoma. Generated by immunoSEQ multiplex PCR, the TCRdb table keeps only in-frame clones and is missing some. The sample gives about 130,000 clones, about 81% of which show up once; approximately 2% is in the top ten. Time point denoted: blood 2 weeks post-SBRT. Treatment: 15 Gy SBRT to primary tumor, nephrectomy 4 weeks later. The germline CDR1 and CDR2 sequences are LGHNA and YNFKEQ. With 4 bases clipped from V and 8 bases from J, the junction kept 9 bases outside the gene matches. This CDR3 is built from 15 residues.

The specimen comprised blood, sampled from a patient whose treatment included radiotherapy and nephrectomy. The sequence derives from an older woman with renal cell carcinoma. The chain carries TRBV4-2 and TRBJ1-2; 11 bases are shared with TRBD1. The CDR3 DNA is TGTGCCAGCAGCCGACCGGGACAGGGGGTTTTAGGCTACACCTTC. Residues: CASSRPGQGVLGYTF.